The sequence of this T cell receptor beta chain was determined in a study of T-cell memory formation after mild COVID-19. With regard to this clonotype: Its antigen remains unidentified.

The study, taken as a whole, reports: Some responding clones appeared in pre-infection memory, suggesting cross-reactive memory joined. Later expanders leaned CD4+, whereas day 15 to 85 contracting clones were balanced CD4/CD8.

TCRdb passed the 5' RACE reads through MiXCR, listing each CDR3 protein once. This table holds 350,000 to 500,000 distinct CDR3 sequences, under 25% found once. The sequence was obtained from an adult woman who had mild COVID-19 (a few samples of this study predate the infection). Cell type and time point are not known. The sample taken for sequencing was PBMCs or a T cell subset sorted from them (not recorded which).

The CDR3 loop reads CASSQAAGGSYEQYF. The DNA for the CDR3 is TGTGCCAGCAGCCAAGCAGCGGGAGGGTCCTACGAGCAGTACTTC. The chain combines TRBV14 with TRBJ2-7; TRBD2 aligns across 10 bases. V was clipped by 1 base and J by 1 base; unmatched bases: 1. CDR1 and CDR2 from the germline V gene are SGHDN and FVKESK. The CDR3 length is 15 residues.